What follows are 26 T cell receptor beta chains derived from one specimen sequenced in a study of blood T cell repertoires in COVID-19. Method: immunoSEQ multiplex PCR; TCRdb's copy keeps in-frame clones and lacks some. The table lists 72,000 or so clones, about 93% of them singletons. Sequenced material: peripheral blood. These receptors were taken from a woman older than 75 with acute or convalescent COVID-19.

The V and J genes are TRBV3-1 (or the pseudogene TRBV3-2) and TRBJ2-7; TRBD1 is a possible D gene (5 bases). Germline values: CDR1 LGHDT, CDR2 YNNKEL (reference sequence). The CDR3 length is 15 residues. The V and J ends lost 0 bases and 4 bases respectively, with 13 bases between them. The CDR3: CASSQEMGRAYEQYF. The CDR3 DNA reads as TGTGCCAGCAGCCAAGAAATGGGCAGGGCTTACGAGCAGTACTTC.

This chain connects TRBV12-5 to TRBJ1-2; a possible D gene is TRBD1 (6 bases). The CDR3 is 15 amino acids. V was clipped by 0 bases and J by 6 bases, with 14 bases between them. Germline-derived CDR1 and CDR2 are LGHNT and FRNRAP. The CDR3 region is CASGLVPAGVNGYTF. Written as DNA, the CDR3 is TGTGCTAGTGGTTTGGTACCGGCAGGGGTTAATGGCTACACCTTC.

The J gene is TRBJ2-7, the V gene TRBV21-1; TRBD2, the table's D call, was not compared with the DNA. TRBV21-1 is recorded as a pseudogene. CDR3 length: 15 amino acids. The CDR3: CASSKASGVSYEQYF. CDR3 nucleotides: TGTGCCAGCAGCAAAGCTAGCGGGGTCTCCTACGAGCAGTACTTC.

This sequence joins TRBV2 and TRBJ2-1; D is possibly TRBD1 (7 bases). There are 15 residues in the CDR3. CDR1 SNHLY and CDR2 FYNNEI come from the germline V gene. Trimming took off 2 bases at V and 0 bases at J, with 8 bases between the two ends. The CDR3 here is CASSEQGGSYNEQFF. CDR3 sequence (DNA): TGTGCCAGCAGTGAACAGGGGGGCTCCTACAATGAGCAGTTCTTC.

This chain links TRBV5-1 with TRBJ2-7; the match to TRBD1 covers 7 bases. The CDR3 has 14 amino acids. Germline V gene sequence: CDR1 SGHRS, CDR2 YFSETQ. The V and J ends lost 5 bases and 4 bases, in that order; junction bases with no gene match: 9. The CDR3 here is CASRTDRDFYEQYF. DNA of the CDR3: TGCGCCAGCAGGACAGACAGGGATTTTTACGAGCAGTACTTC.

This chain links TRBV21-1 with TRBJ2-2; TRBD2, the table's D call, lacks a check against the DNA. TRBV21-1 has pseudogene status. This CDR3 has 17 residues. CDR3 bases: TGTGCCAGCAGCCCCGAAGTAGCGGGAGCCAACACCGGGGAGCTGTTTTTT. This gives the protein CASSPEVAGANTGELFF.

The J gene is TRBJ1-2, the V gene TRBV14; D remains unclear. The V gene lost 0 bases and the J gene lost 5 bases, with 19 bases spanning the gap. Per germline, CDR1 SGHDN and CDR2 FVKESK. CDR3 length: 17 amino acids. CDR3 sequence: CASSQDHPGLSTYGYTF. The CDR3 DNA is TGTGCCAGCAGCCAAGATCATCCCGGACTTTCAACTTATGGCTACACCTTC.

The chain employs TRBV27 and TRBJ2-7, with TRBD2 matching over 8 bases. CDR1 is MNHEY, CDR2 SMNVEV, per germline (reference sequence). The V and J ends lost 6 bases and 10 bases, in that order; junction bases with no gene match: 8. The CDR3 consists of 12 residues. CDR3 amino acids: CASSSSGGYQYF. CDR3 sequence (DNA): TGTGCCAGCAGCTCCTCGGGAGGGTATCAGTACTTC.

The chain recombines TRBV19 with TRBJ1-2, with TRBD1 as a possible D gene (5 bases). Germline CDR1 LNHDA, CDR2 SQIVND (reference sequence). The CDR3 has 13 residues. The V and J ends lost 7 bases and 3 bases respectively, with 12 bases between them. The DNA of the CDR3 is TGTGCCAGTACCACGGACACTTACTATGGCTACACCTTC. This codes for CASTTDTYYGYTF.

The chain has TRBV2 and TRBJ1-5; D ambiguous. The CDR3 is made up of 14 amino acids. CDR1 is SNHLY, CDR2 FYNNEI, per germline. V was pared by 3 bases and J by 0 bases, with 6 bases between. CDR3 region: CASSDAISNQPQHF. CDR3 bases: TGTGCCAGCAGTGACGCGATTAGCAATCAGCCCCAGCATTTT.

This chain connects TRBV3-1 (or the pseudogene TRBV3-2) to TRBJ1-2; D is undetermined. Trimming took 1 base from V and 0 from J, leaving 9 bases between them. CDR1 is LGHDT and CDR2 is YNNKEL in the germline V gene (reference sequence). The CDR3 runs 15 residues. CDR3 sequence (DNA): TGTGCCAGCAGCCAAGGTCGCACTTCTAACTATGGCTACACCTTC. Translated, it gives CASSQGRTSNYGYTF.

The chain uses TRBV5-1 and TRBJ1-1; no reliable D call. Trimming shortened V by 0 bases and J by 3 bases, and 9 bases separated the two germline ends. The CDR3 contains 14 residues. The germline gives CDR1 SGHRS, CDR2 YFSETQ. In DNA, the CDR3 is TGCGCCAGCAGCTTGGCCGGGAGGGACACTGAAGCTTTCTTT. This sequence encodes CASSLAGRDTEAFF. The whole variable domain, filled in from reference TRBV5-1 and TRBJ1-1, reads KAGVTQTPRYLIKTRGQQVTLSCSPISGHRSVSWYQQTPGQGLQFLFEYFSETQRNKGNFPGRFSGRQFSNSRSEMNVSTLELGDSALYLCASSLAGRDTEAFFGQGTRLTVV.

The chain has TRBV5-8 and TRBJ2-3, with 11 bases lining up with TRBD2. This CDR3 comprises 15 residues. With V trimmed by 0 bases and J by 5 bases, 2 bases remained unmatched. CDR1 SGHTS and CDR2 YDEGEE come from the germline V gene. The CDR3: CASSLVAGGQDTQYF. CDR3 DNA: TGTGCCAGCAGCTTGGTAGCGGGGGGGCAAGATACGCAGTATTTT.

The chain recombines TRBV19 with TRBJ1-1; TRBD1 matches at 8 bases. Per the germline V gene, CDR1 is LNHDA and CDR2 is SQIVND (reference sequence). The CDR3 extends over 14 amino acids. The junction had 8 bases not matched to a gene; V was cut back by 6 bases and J by 5 bases. The CDR3 DNA reads TGTGCCAGTAGCCTGCAGACAGGGGTGACTGAAGCTTTCTTT. Amino acid sequence: CASSLQTGVTEAFF.

The V call is TRBV19, the J call TRBJ1-2; the D gene is possibly TRBD1 (5 bases). Germline CDR1 reads LNHDA; CDR2 reads SQIVND (reference sequence). V was cut by 4 bases and J by 5 bases, with 11 bases left in between. This CDR3 contains 13 residues. The CDR3 coding sequence is TGTGCCAGTAGTAGCGGGGGTTTTTATGGCTACACCTTC. It encodes CASSSGGFYGYTF.

The chain is built from TRBV19 and TRBJ1-5, with 9 bases aligning to TRBD1. Germline V CDR1 and CDR2: LNHDA, SQIVND (reference sequence). The CDR3 is 15 amino acids. Trimming removed 4 bases from V and 1 base from J; junction bases left unmatched: 2. CDR3 region: CASSRDRASNQPQHF. DNA for the CDR3: TGTGCCAGTAGTAGGGACAGGGCAAGCAATCAGCCCCAGCATTTT.

The chain uses TRBV7-8 and TRBJ1-2; the match to TRBD1 covers 7 bases. Germline lookup yields CDR1 SGHVS and CDR2 FQNEAQ. The CDR3 runs to 17 residues. J was trimmed by 3 bases and V by 3 bases; bases with no gene match: 13. The CDR3 DNA reads TGTGCCAGCAGCTTGAGTGGATCGAGGGGGCGAGACTATGGCTACACCTTC. This codes for CASSLSGSRGRDYGYTF.

The chain combines TRBV19 with TRBJ1-5; D gene ambiguous. The V end lost 2 bases, the J end lost 6 bases, and 8 bases lay between the germline ends. The CDR3 totals 13 residues. Germline CDR1 reads LNHDA; CDR2 reads SQIVND (reference sequence). The CDR3 loop is CASSIYPSQPQHF. The CDR3 nucleotides read TGTGCCAGTAGTATATACCCCAGTCAGCCCCAGCATTTT.

The chain has TRBV28 and TRBJ2-7, with D maybe TRBD1 (5 bases). The germline gives CDR1 MDHEN, CDR2 SYDVKM. The CDR3 spans 15 residues. V lost 5 bases and J lost 1, with 15 bases in between. CDR3: CASSPPGLFSYEQYF. The DNA for the CDR3 is TGTGCCAGCAGTCCACCAGGGCTCTTTTCCTACGAGCAGTACTTC.

The chain is built from TRBV7-2 and TRBJ1-3; the D gene is possibly TRBD1 (5 bases). This CDR3 has 16 amino acids. Germline CDR1 reads SGHTA; CDR2 reads FQGNSA. Trimming cost V 1 base and J 0 bases, with 10 bases left between them. In DNA form, the CDR3 reads TGTGCCAGCAGCTTAGATGGGGGAGGCTCTGGAAACACCATATATTTT. As protein: CASSLDGGGSGNTIYF.

The chain combines TRBV11-3 with TRBJ2-1, with D perhaps matching TRBD2 (6 bases). V lost 5 bases to trimming and J lost 0 bases, with 11 bases between them. The CDR3 consists of 15 residues. Germline CDR1 SGHNT, CDR2 YENEEA. The CDR3 bases are TGTGCCAGCAGCCTCGGGAGAAGCTCCTACAATGAGCAGTTCTTC. Amino acid sequence: CASSLGRSSYNEQFF.

This clone was observed a handful of times. The chain links TRBV6-2 or TRBV6-3 to TRBJ2-7; the match to TRBD1 covers 7 bases. Germline V gives CDR1 MNHEY, CDR2 SVGEGT. Germline trimming cut 2 bases from V and 5 bases from J; bases unmatched to any gene: 6. This CDR3 region has 14 residues. The CDR3 DNA is TGTGCCAGCAGTTACCACAGGGGCCGCGACGAGCAGTACTTC. It codes for CASSYHRGRDEQYF.

This chain uses TRBV2 with TRBJ2-1; 15 bases fit TRBD2. Trimming took 3 bases from V and 7 from J; bases not matched to a gene: 7. CDR1 SNHLY and CDR2 FYNNEI come from the germline V gene. The CDR3 spans 17 residues. The CDR3 DNA reads TGTGCCAGCAGTGAGGGGACGGGACTAGCGGGAGGTAATGAGCAGTTCTTC. It specifies CASSEGTGLAGGNEQFF.

V is TRBV7-2 and J is TRBJ1-3; TRBD1 matches at 8 bases. Germline CDR1 is SGHTA and CDR2 is FQGNSA. CDR3 length: 16 amino acids. Trimming at V came to 3 bases and at J to 6 bases, leaving 10 bases not matched to a gene. CDR3 protein: CASSLAGQGGVNTIYF. CDR3 coding DNA: TGTGCCAGCAGCTTGGCTGGACAGGGAGGTGTAAACACCATATATTTT.

CDR3 loop: CASSYETQNTEAFF. The CDR3, as DNA: TGTGCCAGCAGCTACGAGACACAGAACACTGAAGCTTTCTTT. The rearrangement uses TRBV7-8 and TRBJ1-1; D is ambiguous. The germline V gene has CDR1 SGHVS and CDR2 FQNEAQ. Between the trimmed V and J ends, which lost 4 bases and 1 base, there was a span of 10 bases. The CDR3 runs 14 residues.

The genes are TRBV10-3 and TRBJ1-2, with TRBD1 matching 7 bases. This CDR3 is built from 13 residues. Germline V gene data show CDR1 as ENHRY and CDR2 as SYGVKD. The V segment lost 7 bases and the J segment 4 bases; nucleotides outside the gene matches: 6. The CDR3 coding sequence is TGTGCCATCAAGGCAGGGGGAGGCTATGGCTACACCTTC. Its translation: CAIKAGGGYGYTF.